This passage covers 26 T cell receptor beta chains from one sample sequenced in a study of early T cells in non-severe SARS-CoV-2 infection. TCRdb ran MiXCR on the 5' RACE reads and lists one entry per CDR3 protein. The sample lists 85,000 to 120,000 distinct CDR3 sequences, roughly 14% seen once, with approximately 6% in the top ten. Material: whole blood. These receptors were collected from an adult who was a healthcare worker with PCR-confirmed SARS-CoV-2 infection or an uninfected control (not recorded which).

This clonotype was seen more than once but under ten times. J is TRBJ2-7 and V is TRBV9, with 7 nucleotides matching TRBD2. CDR3 size: 17 residues. The germline gives CDR1 SGDLS, CDR2 YYNGEE. Trimming at V came to 0 bases and at J to 6 bases, leaving 15 bases not matched to a gene. The CDR3: CASSVAGAPSGLGEQYF. CDR3 nucleotide sequence: TGTGCCAGCAGCGTAGCTGGGGCACCTAGCGGCCTTGGCGAGCAGTACTTC.

This chain joins TRBV20-1 and TRBJ1-1; D unclear. The germline CDR1 and CDR2 sequences are DFQATT and SNEGSKA (reference sequence). This CDR3 is built from 14 residues. Trimming left V 3 bases short and J 0 bases short, with 11 bases between. The CDR3 DNA reads as TGCAGTGCTAGTTCCGGGTCCTTGAACACTGAAGCTTTCTTT. It encodes CSASSGSLNTEAFF.

This clonotype was detected ten times or more. The CDR3 loop is CASSSRNEQFF. The CDR3 region has the DNA TGTGCCAGCAGCTCGCGTAATGAGCAGTTCTTC. The chain combines TRBV9 with TRBJ2-1; D remains ambiguous. Germline V CDR1 and CDR2: SGDLS, YYNGEE. The CDR3 spans 11 residues. The ends were cut back, 4 bases at V and 7 bases at J, with 6 bases in the middle.

This clonotype appeared many times. The J gene is TRBJ2-7, the V gene TRBV2; a possible D gene is TRBD2 (6 bases). From germline, CDR1 is SNHLY and CDR2 FYNNEI. The CDR3 runs 14 residues. Trimming removed 8 bases at V and 0 bases at J, with 14 bases between. The CDR3 is CASVMSGVSYEQYF. CDR3 DNA sequence: TGTGCCAGCGTGATGTCGGGGGTCTCCTACGAGCAGTACTTC.

This clonotype was counted many times. The V call is TRBV15, the J call TRBJ2-1, with D unresolved. Trimming removed 4 bases from V and 0 bases from J, with 10 bases in between. The CDR3 spans 15 residues. The V gene's germline CDR1 is LNHNV and CDR2 YYDKDF (reference sequence). This CDR3 reads CATSIYRSSYNEQFF. The CDR3 DNA sequence: TGTGCCACCAGCATTTACAGAAGCTCCTACAATGAGCAGTTCTTC. Looking up the rest from reference TRBV15 and TRBJ2-1 gives the full variable domain: DAMVIQNPRYQVTQFGKPVTLSCSQTLNHNVMYWYQQKSSQAPKLLFHYYDKDFNNEADTPDNFQSRRPNTSFCFLDIRSPGLGDTAMYLCATSIYRSSYNEQFFGPGTRLTVL.

The gene calls are TRBV7-8 and TRBJ2-5; D may be TRBD1 (5 bases). Germline CDR1 reads SGHVS; CDR2 reads FQNEAQ. This CDR3 spans 12 amino acids. Trimming shortened V by 4 bases and J by 4 bases, and 7 bases separated the two germline ends. CDR3 DNA: TGTGCCAGCAGCTATGACAGAGAGACCCAGTACTTC. Translating gives CASSYDRETQYF.

The chain has TRBV7-2 and TRBJ2-1, with D uncertain. With 1 base removed from V and 8 bases from J, the gap between germline ends came to 15 bases. The V gene's germline CDR1 is SGHTA and CDR2 FQGNSA. The CDR3 spans 15 residues. The CDR3 region is CASSLEGIALDEQFF. CDR3 DNA: TGTGCCAGCAGCTTAGAGGGAATTGCGTTGGATGAGCAGTTCTTC.

The chain employs TRBV28 and TRBJ1-1; no reliable D call. The CDR3 extends over 14 amino acids. Germline CDR1 reads MDHEN; CDR2 reads SYDVKM. V was trimmed by 8 bases and J by 3 bases, leaving 16 bases between them. CDR3 residues: CASHRRTVHTEAFF. Here the CDR3 DNA reads TGTGCCAGCCACCGAAGGACGGTACACACTGAAGCTTTCTTT.

This clonotype was picked up many times. The chain couples TRBV20-1 to TRBJ2-1; no reliable D call. V was cut by 4 bases and J by 9 bases, with 7 bases left in between. The CDR3 loop spans 10 amino acids. CDR1 DFQATT and CDR2 SNEGSKA come from the germline V gene (reference sequence). DNA of the CDR3: TGCAGTGCTAAATTCGGTGAGCAGTTCTTC. Translated: CSAKFGEQFF.

This clonotype occurred many times. This chain joins TRBV18 and TRBJ1-2; D gene ambiguous. There are 14 residues in the CDR3. Germline loops: CDR1 KGHSH, CDR2 LQKENI. Trimming took 2 bases from V and 2 from J, leaving 9 bases between them. The CDR3 region has the DNA TGTGCCAGCTCACCAGGGCGGGAAAACTATGGCTACACCTTC. It yields the protein CASSPGRENYGYTF. The whole variable domain, filled in from reference TRBV18 and TRBJ1-2, reads NAGVMQNPRHLVRRRGQEARLRCSPMKGHSHVYWYRQLPEEGLKFMVYLQKENIIDESGMPKERFSAEFPKEGPSILRIQQVVRGDSAAYFCASSPGRENYGYTFGSGTRLTVV.

Only a few counts were recorded for this clonotype. The V call is TRBV7-9, the J call TRBJ2-4; the D gene is possibly TRBD2 (6 bases). Germline loops: CDR1 SEHNR, CDR2 FQNEAQ (reference sequence). The germline V and J ends were trimmed by 2 bases and 0 bases, with 14 bases remaining between them. This CDR3 contains 17 residues. The CDR3 DNA is TGTGCCAGCAGCTTATATGGGGGGAAAGGAGCCAAAAACATTCAGTACTTC. Its translation: CASSLYGGKGAKNIQYF.

CDR3 in amino acids: CASSWGSEQYF. DNA for the CDR3: TGTGCCAGCAGCTGGGGTTCCGAGCAGTACTTC. The rearrangement links TRBV7-9 to TRBJ2-7; D gene uncertain. This CDR3 has 11 residues. V shed 4 bases and J shed 6 bases, with 7 bases lying between them. Germline CDR1 is SEHNR and CDR2 is FQNEAQ (reference sequence).

Here the CDR3 DNA reads TGTGCCAGCAGGGCGGAGGCAATCACCGGGGAGCTGTTTTTT. Its translation: CASRAEAITGELFF. The rearrangement joins TRBV7-6 to TRBJ2-2; possibly TRBD2 for D (5 bases). The V end was cut by 6 bases, the J end by 4 bases, with 12 bases between. CDR3 length equals 14 residues. Germline V lookup: CDR1 SGHVS, CDR2 FNYEAQ.

This clonotype was seen repeatedly, ten times or more. The CDR3 DNA is TGTGCCAGCAGTTCTGGGCACATTAGGTATGGCTACACCTTC. Translating gives CASSSGHIRYGYTF. The chain uses TRBV12-3 or TRBV12-4 and TRBJ1-2; D not certain. The CDR3 consists of 14 residues. V gave up 4 bases and J gave up 5 bases, with 14 bases separating them.

The rearrangement links TRBV9 to TRBJ2-1; D possibly corresponds to TRBD1 (6 bases). The CDR3 spans 15 residues. V lost 0 bases to trimming and J lost 7 bases, with 14 bases between them. Germline CDR1 and CDR2: SGDLS and YYNGEE. CDR3 amino acids: CASSVDVRGINEQFF. DNA of the CDR3: TGTGCCAGCAGCGTAGATGTCAGGGGAATAAATGAGCAGTTCTTC. Looking up the rest from reference TRBV9 and TRBJ2-1 gives the full variable domain: DSGVTQTPKHLITATGQRVTLRCSPRSGDLSVYWYQQSLDQGLQFLIQYYNGEERAKGNILERFSAQQFPDLHSELNLSSLELGDSALYFCASSVDVRGINEQFFGPGTRLTVL.

The V gene is TRBV12-3 or TRBV12-4, the J gene TRBJ1-1; TRBD1 might be the D (5 bases). This CDR3 is 12 amino acids long. Trimming took off 8 bases at V and 1 base at J, with 8 bases between the two ends. The CDR3 protein is CASGGENTEAFF. In nucleotides, the CDR3 is TGTGCCAGCGGGGGGGAGAACACTGAAGCTTTCTTT.

The chain combines TRBV28 with TRBJ1-1, with unresolved D. There are 14 residues in the CDR3. V was shortened by 6 bases and J by 0 bases, with 11 bases between the two germline ends. The germline V gene encodes CDR1 MDHEN and CDR2 SYDVKM. CDR3 coding DNA: TGTGCCAGCAGGCAGACGGGGATGAACACTGAAGCTTTCTTT. The encoded protein is CASRQTGMNTEAFF.

There are a few counts of this clonotype. The chain has TRBV10-3 and TRBJ2-5; 9 bases match TRBD1. CDR3 length: 15 amino acids. The germline CDR1 and CDR2 sequences are ENHRY and SYGVKD. V gave up 6 bases and J gave up 5 bases; unmatched junction bases: 10. CDR3 sequence reads: CAISEQGAGLETQYF. The CDR3 nucleotides read TGTGCCATCAGCGAACAGGGGGCAGGGTTGGAGACCCAGTACTTC.

This clonotype was seen a handful of times. DNA of the CDR3: TGTGCCAGCAGCTTAGATCATGGGGGCTCCTACGAGCAGTACTTC. Translating gives CASSLDHGGSYEQYF. The chain is built from TRBV13 and TRBJ2-7; D possibly matches TRBD1 or TRBD2 (5 bases each). Germline CDR1 reads PRHDT; CDR2 reads FYEKMQ (reference sequence). Trimming removed 1 base from V and 0 bases from J, with 10 bases in between. CDR3 size: 15 residues.

This clonotype was seen repeatedly, ten times or more. This sequence joins TRBV4-1 and TRBJ2-7; 11 nucleotides line up with TRBD1. Germline V lookup: CDR1 MGHRA, CDR2 YSYEKL. V lost 0 bases to trimming and J lost 3 bases; unmatched junction nucleotides: 16. The CDR3 length is 20 residues. The CDR3 region is CASSQELRTGGLRLIYEQYF. The CDR3 region has the DNA TGCGCCAGCAGCCAAGAGCTTAGGACAGGGGGCCTAAGACTTATCTACGAGCAGTACTTC.

J is TRBJ1-2 and V is TRBV5-4, with D perhaps TRBD1 (6 bases). CDR3 length: 13 residues. The V end lost 5 bases, the J end lost 4 bases, and 12 bases lay between the germline ends. Germline lookup yields CDR1 SGHNT and CDR2 YYREEE (reference sequence). The CDR3 spells CASSRTDSYGYTF. Here the CDR3 DNA reads TGTGCCAGCAGTCGGACAGACAGCTATGGCTACACCTTC.

CDR3 DNA: TGTGCCAGCAGTGAGGGGTGGAGCACTACCACAGATACGCAGTATTTT. Amino acid sequence: CASSEGWSTTTDTQYF. The J gene is TRBJ2-3, the V gene TRBV2; D not resolved. The CDR3 totals 16 residues. Germline V gene lookup returns CDR1 SNHLY and CDR2 FYNNEI. Trimming cost V 3 bases and J 2 bases, with 15 bases left between them.

V is TRBV6-5 and J is TRBJ2-7; TRBD1 matches 7 bases. This CDR3 has 15 residues. Germline CDR1 and CDR2: MNHEY and SVGAGI. The J segment lost 0 bases and the V segment lost 6 bases, leaving 8 bases of the junction unmatched. CDR3 sequence: CASSNNRQGSYEQYF. CDR3 sequence (DNA): TGTGCCAGCAGCAACAACCGACAGGGCTCCTACGAGCAGTACTTC.

This clonotype came up many times. The chain links TRBV12-3 or TRBV12-4 to TRBJ1-2; TRBD1 is a possible D gene (6 bases). The CDR3 is 12 amino acids. Trimming removed 6 bases from V and 8 bases from J, with 13 bases in between. The CDR3 protein is CASRGGPGGYTF. CDR3 coding DNA: TGTGCCAGCAGAGGGGGGCCAGGCGGCTACACCTTC.

The gene calls are TRBV10-2 and TRBJ2-7, with D possibly TRBD1 on 6 matching bases. The CDR3 is 14 amino acids. V gave up 11 bases and J gave up 0 bases, with 17 bases separating them. Germline CDR1 and CDR2: WSHSY and SAAADI. The DNA of the CDR3 is TGCGCCTCATGGGTTAGGGGGAGCTCCTACGAGCAGTACTTC. Translating gives CASWVRGSSYEQYF.

This clonotype was recorded many times. The chain is built from TRBV4-1 and TRBJ2-1; 11 bases are a match to TRBD2. CDR1 MGHRA and CDR2 YSYEKL come from the germline V gene. CDR3 size: 16 residues. V was clipped by 3 bases and J by 4 bases; unmatched bases: 5. CDR3 in amino acids: CASSHSGTSGYNEQFF. CDR3 in DNA: TGCGCCAGCAGCCATTCCGGGACTAGCGGATACAATGAGCAGTTCTTC.